This TCR beta chain was sequenced for a study of PD-L1 blockade in urothelial cancer. At the level of the study: Patients took up atezolizumab at some point between 2014 and 2015 at 1,200 mg intravenously every 3 weeks. A median of 141,255 T cells was found in the blood samples.

Measured with immunoSEQ multiplex PCR; TCRdb has only the in-frame clones, and not every one. Of about 30,000 clones in the sample, about 89% are singletons; the top ten hold 8%. Concerning this clone itself: Its antigen remains unknown.

Time point in this sample: peripheral blood 6 weeks after treatment start. Each patient gave between 1 and 8 samples of peripheral blood mononuclear cells, which were collected pretreatment and during treatment. Study-level results: The study found that durable-benefit patients expanded tumor-associated blood clones more at 3 weeks.

V was pared by 0 bases and J by 3 bases, with 9 bases of the junction left unmatched. CDR3 length: 18 amino acids. Per germline, CDR1 LGHNA and CDR2 YSLEER. This specimen was PBMCs, taken around atezolizumab (anti-PD-L1) treatment. The chain uses TRBV4-3 and TRBJ2-1, with TRBD2 matching 9 bases. This TCR was sampled from a man at least 80 years old with urothelial cancer. This CDR3 is CASSQERSRGRGYNEQFF. The DNA for the CDR3 is TGCGCCAGCAGCCAAGAGAGGAGTCGCGGGAGGGGCTACAATGAGCAGTTCTTC.